This passage covers 16 T cell receptor beta chains from one sample sequenced in a study of STAT3 mutations in large granular lymphocyte leukemia. No antigen has been identified for these receptors. Method: immunoSEQ multiplex PCR; TCRdb's copy keeps in-frame clones and lacks some. The sample holds 13,000 or so clones, about 90% seen once. Notes on the study in general: At least one immunodominant TCR beta clonotype appeared in every T-cell large granular lymphocyte leukemia patient.

Input material: PBMCs. All receptors derive from a human donor with T large granular lymphocyte leukemia. Some clones in this sample may be carry-over from other donors' samples.

The chain carries TRBV5-1 and TRBJ1-3, with D possibly TRBD1 on 6 matching bases. Trimming left V 4 bases short and J 0 bases short, with 14 bases between. Germline-derived CDR1 and CDR2 are SGHRS and YFSETQ. The CDR3 is 16 residues long. CDR3 loop: CASSRERQVSGNTIYF. The CDR3 coding sequence is TGCGCCAGCAGCCGCGAACGACAGGTCTCTGGAAACACCATATATTTT.

The chain uses TRBV7-3 and TRBJ2-7, with TRBD1 identical over 7 bases. The germline V gene has CDR1 SGHTA and CDR2 FQGTGA. Losses at the gene ends were 5 bases for V and 2 bases for J; bases not matched to a gene: 9. CDR3 length: 15 amino acids. The CDR3 here is CASSPTGVGAYEQYF. The CDR3 DNA reads as TGTGCCAGCAGCCCCACAGGGGTCGGGGCCTACGAGCAGTACTTC.

The genes are TRBV4-3 and TRBJ2-7, with 8 bases identical to TRBD1. With V trimmed by 4 bases and J by 0 bases, 5 bases remained unmatched. CDR3 length: 15 amino acids. Per germline, CDR1 LGHNA and CDR2 YSLEER. The CDR3 region has the DNA TGCGCCAGCAGCCGCGGGACAGGCCTCTCCTACGAGCAGTACTTC. Protein: CASSRGTGLSYEQYF.

The chain couples TRBV5-5 to TRBJ2-1; D gene ambiguous. Trimming removed 4 bases from V and 8 bases from J, with 16 bases in between. Germline V gene sequence: CDR1 SGHKS, CDR2 YYEKEE (reference sequence). The CDR3 length is 14 residues. CDR3 bases: TGTGCCAGCAGCCCCTGGTGGGGTAACGATGAGCAGTTCTTC. It encodes CASSPWWGNDEQFF.

The genes are TRBV19 and TRBJ1-1; TRBD1 is a possible D gene (6 bases). Germline CDR1 is LNHDA and CDR2 is SQIVND (reference sequence). V lost 5 bases, J lost 5 bases, and 15 bases lay in between. The CDR3 has 14 amino acids. The DNA of the CDR3 is TGTGCCAGTAGTTCCCCAGGGGAGTGGACTGAAGCTTTCTTT. Its protein is CASSSPGEWTEAFF.

This clone appeared once. The rearrangement uses TRBV10-1 and TRBJ1-2; D is unresolved. The CDR3 spans 12 residues. V lost 3 bases to trimming and J lost 4 bases, with 6 bases between them. The germline V gene encodes CDR1 WNHNN and CDR2 SYGVQD (reference sequence). The DNA of the CDR3 is TGCGCCAGCAGTGATAATGGCTATGGCTACACCTTC. Protein: CASSDNGYGYTF.

In this sample, this clone turned up once. This chain connects TRBV5-1 to TRBJ2-1; 10 bases are a match to TRBD2. Germline V CDR1 and CDR2: SGHRS, YFSETQ. The CDR3 loop spans 16 amino acids. J lost 6 bases, V lost 4 bases, and 10 bases had no gene match. CDR3 amino acids: CASSHSSSGGANEQFF. The CDR3 nucleotides read TGCGCCAGCAGCCACTCTTCTAGCGGGGGTGCCAATGAGCAGTTCTTC.

The chain employs TRBV7-5 and TRBJ2-7; no DNA check was done on the table's D call, TRBD2. TRBV7-5 is annotated as a pseudogene. CDR3 size: 16 residues. CDR3 sequence: CVRSSLRLAGTYEQYV. The CDR3 nucleotides are TGTGTCAGAAGCTCCCTAAGACTAGCGGGGACCTACGAGCAGTACGTC.

This clone was recorded once. The chain recombines TRBV27 with TRBJ1-5; possible D gene TRBD1, 5 bases. The germline V gene encodes CDR1 MNHEY and CDR2 SMNVEV (reference sequence). This CDR3 has 14 residues. The ends were cut back, 5 bases at V and 6 bases at J, with 14 bases in the middle. CDR3 residues: CASSPTGGIQPQHF. CDR3 bases: TGTGCCAGCAGTCCTACCGGGGGAATTCAGCCCCAGCATTTT.

The CDR3 region is CASSPGEWVTEAFF. CDR3 sequence (DNA): TGTGCCAGCTCACCGGGAGAATGGGTCACTGAAGCTTTCTTT. This rearrangement joins TRBV18 to TRBJ1-1; no clear D. Germline CDR1 is KGHSH and CDR2 is LQKENI. The CDR3 sequence is 14 residues long. V was shortened by 3 bases and J by 4 bases, with 12 bases between the two germline ends.

The chain uses TRBV6-1 and TRBJ1-2; D remains unclear. The CDR3 has 11 residues. Germline CDR1 and CDR2: MNHNS and SASEGT. V was cut by 5 bases and J by 8 bases, with 9 bases left in between. The CDR3 loop reads CASSLLGGYTF. The CDR3 DNA reads as TGTGCCAGCAGTCTTCTGGGCGGCTACACCTTC.

The chain's CDR3 is CASRSTGTANTGELFF. CDR3 sequence (DNA): TGTGCCAGCAGGTCGACCGGGACAGCGAACACCGGGGAGCTGTTTTTT. V and J are TRBV6-6 and TRBJ2-2, with 7 bases aligning to TRBD1. V lost 6 bases and J lost 0; bases outside the gene matches: 7. The germline CDR1 and CDR2 sequences are MNHNY and SVGAGI (reference sequence). CDR3 length: 16 amino acids.

This clone appeared a single time. The chain is built from TRBV14 and TRBJ1-1; 9 positions agree with TRBD1. The junction had 10 bases not matched to a gene; V was cut back by 1 base and J by 7 bases. Germline-derived CDR1 and CDR2 are SGHDN and FVKESK. The CDR3 totals 16 residues. The chain's CDR3 is CASSQGAGTGLNEAFF. CDR3 bases: TGTGCCAGCAGCCAAGGGGCCGGGACAGGGCTTAATGAAGCTTTCTTT. Full variable domain (missing parts from reference TRBV14 and TRBJ1-1): EAGVTQFPSHSVIEKGQTVTLRCDPISGHDNLYWYRRVMGKEIKFLLHFVKESKQDESGMPNNRFLAERTGGTYSTLKVQPAELEDSGVYFCASSQGAGTGLNEAFFGQGTRLTVV.

The rearrangement links TRBV18 to TRBJ2-2; D ambiguous. The CDR3 is 17 residues long. Germline V gene sequence: CDR1 KGHSH, CDR2 LQKENI. Trimming shortened V by 5 bases and J by 0 bases, and 16 bases separated the two germline ends. The CDR3 DNA sequence: TGTGCCAGCTCAGAGTACGCTAAAATCGCGAACACCGGGGAGCTGTTTTTT. This translates into CASSEYAKIANTGELFF.

This clone is labeled medium-sized (0.01 to 0.1%). The chain recombines TRBV19 with TRBJ1-2; D is undetermined. The CDR3 totals 12 residues. Germline values: CDR1 LNHDA, CDR2 SQIVND (reference sequence). V lost 7 bases to trimming and J lost 2 bases, with 8 bases between them. The CDR3: CASKSLNYGYTF. DNA of the CDR3: TGTGCCAGTAAGAGTTTGAACTATGGCTACACCTTC.

The CDR3 spells CASSLAVDRAANYGYTF. CDR3 sequence (DNA): TGTGCCAGCAGCTTAGCGGTGGATAGGGCAGCTAACTATGGCTACACCTTC. The J gene is TRBJ1-2, the V gene TRBV7-2, with unresolved D. The germline V and J ends were trimmed by 0 bases and 0 bases, with 14 bases remaining between them. The germline CDR1 and CDR2 sequences are SGHTA and FQGNSA. CDR3 length equals 17 residues. The full variable domain, completed using reference TRBV7-2 and TRBJ1-2, is GAGVSQSPSNKVTEKGKDVELRCDPISGHTALYWYRQSLGQGLEFLIYFQGNSAPDKSGLPSDRFSAERTGGSVSTLTIQRTQQEDSAVYLCASSLAVDRAANYGYTFGSGTRLTVV.